This paragraph reports one T cell receptor beta chain. The antigen remains unidentified. The entry originates in a study of cytomegalovirus exposure and HLA in healthy donors. The study's findings and limits: The study recorded over 150 TCR beta chains that were cytomegalovirus-associated. According to a subsequent analysis, TCR clusters from the first cohort were inclined to appear together in the roughly 130 validation repertoires.

Using immunoSEQ multiplex PCR, the repertoire was profiled, and TCRdb retains in-frame clones only, with some absent. This sample has some 150,000 clones, with 89% found just once. J gave up 10 bases and V 4 bases, and 10 bases lay outside the gene matches. Germline V gene data show CDR1 as SGHTA and CDR2 as FQGNSA. The CDR3 runs to 14 residues. The sample taken for sequencing was PBMCs. The clonotype comes from a woman between 18 and 30 years old in good health and CMV-seropositive. The J gene is TRBJ2-1, the V gene TRBV7-2, with 7 bases fitting TRBD2. CDR3 loop: CASSSPTSPVEQFF. The CDR3 nucleotides are TGTGCCAGCAGCTCGCCGACTAGCCCGGTAGAGCAGTTCTTC.